Following are 29 T cell receptor beta chains from one sample sequenced in a study of OX40 agonist ivuxolimab in advanced cancers. Produced via immunoSEQ multiplex PCR; TCRdb's table is partial and in-frame only. Of tens of thousands of clones listed, roughly 80% were seen once; the top ten hold roughly 4.8%. This specimen was CD4+ or CD8+ T cells sorted from blood, taken in a trial of the OX40 agonist ivuxolimab. The receptor source for this set is an adult with an advanced solid tumor such as melanoma, head and neck, liver or kidney cancer.

The V gene is TRBV7-8, the J gene TRBJ1-1; a possible D gene is TRBD1 (5 bases). The CDR3 is 15 amino acids. V was trimmed by 5 bases and J by 0 bases, leaving 13 bases between them. Per germline, CDR1 SGHVS and CDR2 FQNEAQ. The CDR3 nucleotides are TGTGCCAGCAGCCTCATCGGGGGGATGAACACTGAAGCTTTCTTT. It encodes CASSLIGGMNTEAFF.

The V call is TRBV19, the J call TRBJ2-5, with 8 bases fitting TRBD1. The germline gives CDR1 LNHDA, CDR2 SQIVND (reference sequence). The J segment lost 11 bases and the V segment lost 4 bases, leaving 18 bases of the junction unmatched. This CDR3 has 16 residues. CDR3 in DNA: TGTGCCAGTAGTACCCAACCCAGACAGGGGACGGGGGAGCAGTACTTC. It specifies CASSTQPRQGTGEQYF.

This clone has just a few counts. V and J are TRBV29-1 and TRBJ2-1, with 8 bases matching TRBD2. Trimming removed 4 bases from V and 9 bases from J; junction bases left unmatched: 8. The CDR3 has 13 residues. Germline-derived CDR1 and CDR2 are SQVTM and ANQGSEA. The CDR3 here is CSVGSGVMVEQFF. In DNA, the CDR3 is TGCAGCGTTGGTAGCGGGGTAATGGTTGAGCAGTTCTTC.

This chain uses TRBV29-1 with TRBJ1-2; 8 bases line up with TRBD1. CDR1 and CDR2 (germline): SQVTM, ANQGSEA. Trimming took 3 bases from V and 8 from J; bases not matched to a gene: 14. This CDR3 is built from 15 residues. In DNA form, the CDR3 reads TGCAGCGTTGACTTTGGTTTGGCAGGGGGCAAAGGCTACACCTTC. It encodes CSVDFGLAGGKGYTF.

The chain couples TRBV9 to TRBJ2-5; 7 positions agree with TRBD1. J was trimmed by 4 bases and V by 0 bases; bases with no gene match: 6. CDR1 and CDR2 from the germline V gene are SGDLS and YYNGEE. The CDR3 runs 15 residues. The CDR3 coding sequence is TGTGCCAGCAGCGTAGACAGGGGAGTCCTAGAGACCCAGTACTTC. Its translation: CASSVDRGVLETQYF.

V gene TRBV28 combines with J gene TRBJ1-1, with 7 nucleotides matching TRBD1. The trim removed 6 bases at V and 9 bases at J, leaving 16 bases unmatched. CDR1 is MDHEN and CDR2 is SYDVKM in the germline V gene. The CDR3 loop spans 15 amino acids. The DNA for the CDR3 is TGTGCCAGCAGCCTACCTGGGGCCTCGGGACAGAAAGCTTTCTTT. It translates to CASSLPGASGQKAFF. Looking up the rest from reference TRBV28 and TRBJ1-1 gives the full variable domain: DVKVTQSSRYLVKRTGEKVFLECVQDMDHENMFWYRQDPGLGLRLIYFSYDVKMKEKGDIPEGYSVSREKKERFSLILESASTNQTSMYLCASSLPGASGQKAFFGQGTRLTVV.

As to this clone: Sequence at one end of the junction differs from germline and may be a read error. The rearrangement links TRBV11-2 to TRBJ2-3; TRBD2 agrees at 10 bases. CDR3 size: 15 residues. CDR1 is SGHAT, CDR2 FQNNGV, per germline. The chain's CDR3 is CVSRTTSGETDTQYF. CDR3 DNA sequence: TGTGTCAGCAGGACCACTAGCGGGGAAACAGATACGCAGTATTTT.

This clone has only a few counts. The rearrangement joins TRBV5-1 to TRBJ2-7, with D perhaps TRBD1 (6 bases). This CDR3 spans 14 amino acids. Germline CDR1 SGHRS, CDR2 YFSETQ. The V end was cut by 3 bases, the J end by 2 bases, with 12 bases between. The CDR3 protein is CASSSSQGTYEQYF. In DNA, the CDR3 is TGCGCCAGCAGCTCAAGCCAGGGGACCTACGAGCAGTACTTC.

The chain combines TRBV30 with TRBJ1-3; TRBD1 matches at 7 bases. Losses at the gene ends were 0 bases for V and 0 bases for J; bases not matched to a gene: 8. The CDR3 is 17 amino acids. Looked up from germline, CDR1 is GTSNPN and CDR2 is SVGIG (reference sequence). The CDR3 reads CAWSVQDRFFSGNTIYF. The CDR3 DNA follows: TGTGCCTGGAGTGTACAGGACAGGTTCTTCTCTGGAAACACCATATATTTT.

This clone has only a few counts. The chain combines TRBV2 with TRBJ2-7; D is unclear. Trimming cost V 8 bases and J 6 bases, with 20 bases left between them. From germline, CDR1 is SNHLY and CDR2 FYNNEI. The CDR3 spans 14 residues. The CDR3, as DNA: TGTGCCAGCTGCCGGACCGAAAATTATGTCGAGCAGTACTTC. Translation: CASCRTENYVEQYF.

The rearrangement uses TRBV19 and TRBJ2-3; weak D call: TRBD1 (5 bases). This CDR3 has 14 residues. The V gene lost 5 bases and the J gene lost 3 bases, with 12 bases spanning the gap. In germline, CDR1 is LNHDA, CDR2 SQIVND (reference sequence). This CDR3 is CASSGARDTDTQYF. The CDR3 DNA reads as TGTGCCAGTAGTGGGGCTCGTGATACAGATACGCAGTATTTT.

The chain has TRBV5-8 and TRBJ2-1; D might be TRBD1 (6 bases). This CDR3 has 15 amino acids. V shed 2 bases and J shed 6 bases, with 15 bases lying between them. CDR1 and CDR2 from the germline V gene are SGHTS and YDEGEE. This CDR3 reads CASSLQGFMVNEQFF. The CDR3 nucleotides are TGTGCCAGCAGCTTACAGGGTTTTATGGTCAATGAGCAGTTCTTC.

The chain joins TRBV11-2 to TRBJ2-7; possibly TRBD2 for D (6 bases). This CDR3 contains 15 residues. Trimming shortened V by 0 bases and J by 11 bases, and 20 bases separated the two germline ends. Germline CDR1 and CDR2: SGHAT and FQNNGV. The CDR3 is CASSLDPTRDSEKYF. DNA for the CDR3: TGTGCCAGCAGCTTAGACCCCACGCGGGACTCGGAGAAGTACTTC.

This sequence joins TRBV29-1 and TRBJ2-1; 8 bases match TRBD1. The ends lost 1 base at V and 8 bases at J; junction bases unmatched: 7. CDR1 SQVTM and CDR2 ANQGSEA come from the germline V gene. The CDR3 runs to 14 residues. The CDR3 region is CSVEGGQGADEQFF. The CDR3 DNA is TGCAGCGTTGAAGGAGGGCAGGGGGCCGATGAGCAGTTCTTC.

The chain joins TRBV5-1 to TRBJ2-1; 9 bases align to TRBD1. This CDR3 is built from 14 residues. Germline values: CDR1 SGHRS, CDR2 YFSETQ. The V gene end was trimmed by 7 bases and the J gene end by 9 bases; junction bases not matched to a gene: 11. The CDR3 loop reads CASHQEQGASEQFF. The CDR3 DNA follows: TGCGCCAGCCATCAGGAACAGGGGGCGTCTGAGCAGTTCTTC.

V and J are TRBV7-3 and TRBJ2-1, with 9 bases identical to TRBD2. The length of the CDR3 is 15 residues. The V gene end was trimmed by 5 bases and the J gene end by 4 bases; junction bases not matched to a gene: 6. Germline CDR1 is SGHTA and CDR2 is FQGTGA. This chain's CDR3 is CASSVTSGPYNEQFF. The CDR3 DNA sequence: TGTGCCAGCAGCGTGACTAGCGGACCGTACAATGAGCAGTTCTTC.

This clone was counted once. The chain uses TRBV20-1 and TRBJ2-5, with D uncertain. The V gene's germline CDR1 is DFQATT and CDR2 SNEGSKA (reference sequence). V lost 3 bases and J lost 14, with 13 bases in between. The CDR3 loop spans 10 amino acids. The CDR3 region has the DNA TGCAGTGCTAGGGGCAACGGCCGATACTTC. This sequence encodes CSARGNGRYF.

This clone came up once. V usage is TRBV5-1 and J usage is TRBJ1-1; D unclear. Germline CDR1 and CDR2: SGHRS and YFSETQ. The length of the CDR3 is 13 residues. V dropped 4 bases and J dropped 3 bases, with 10 bases sitting between them. The CDR3: CASSLLGHTEAFF. CDR3 nucleotides: TGCGCCAGCAGCCTACTTGGCCACACTGAAGCTTTCTTT. Filled out from reference TRBV5-1 and TRBJ1-1, the complete variable domain reads KAGVTQTPRYLIKTRGQQVTLSCSPISGHRSVSWYQQTPGQGLQFLFEYFSETQRNKGNFPGRFSGRQFSNSRSEMNVSTLELGDSALYLCASSLLGHTEAFFGQGTRLTVV.

This clone was seen just once. The V gene is TRBV5-1, the J gene TRBJ2-3; D is undetermined. The CDR3 is made up of 15 amino acids. The ends were cut back, 0 bases at V and 6 bases at J, with 14 bases in the middle. Germline CDR1 SGHRS, CDR2 YFSETQ. The CDR3 is CASSLGLVGGDTQYF. DNA of the CDR3: TGCGCCAGCAGCTTGGGGCTAGTCGGTGGGGATACGCAGTATTTT.

The chain employs TRBV5-4 and TRBJ2-4, with a weak D call TRBD2 (6 bases). The V gene lost 0 bases and the J gene lost 7 bases, with 14 bases spanning the gap. The CDR3 is 15 amino acids. The germline V gene has CDR1 SGHNT and CDR2 YYREEE (reference sequence). In nucleotides, the CDR3 is TGTGCCAGCAGCTTGGGAGGGAGGATGGGGAACATTCAGTACTTC. Its translation: CASSLGGRMGNIQYF.

The J gene is TRBJ2-7, the V gene TRBV4-1, with 7 bases that match TRBD2. There are 17 residues in the CDR3. After removal of 4 bases from V and 0 bases from J, the junction contained 12 bases not matched to a gene. The germline CDR1 and CDR2 sequences are MGHRA and YSYEKL. The CDR3 DNA is TGCGCCAGCAGCCCCAGATGGGGAGGGGCGAGCTCCTACGAGCAGTACTTC. This sequence encodes CASSPRWGGASSYEQYF.

This clone has ten or more counts. V is TRBV5-1 and J is TRBJ1-2; TRBD1 might be the D (5 bases). The CDR3 runs 15 residues. Trimming removed 0 bases at V and 4 bases at J, with 13 bases between. Germline V gene data show CDR1 as SGHRS and CDR2 as YFSETQ. CDR3 protein: CASSLAAQGIYGYTF. In nucleotides, the CDR3 is TGCGCCAGCAGCTTGGCGGCTCAGGGAATCTATGGCTACACCTTC.

This chain links TRBV7-2 with TRBJ2-7, with TRBD2 matching 7 bases. This CDR3 contains 14 residues. J was trimmed by 2 bases and V by 1 base; bases with no gene match: 2. Germline CDR1 is SGHTA and CDR2 is FQGNSA. The CDR3: CASSLGRGTYEQYF. In nucleotides, the CDR3 is TGTGCCAGCAGCTTAGGGCGGGGGACCTACGAGCAGTACTTC. Supplemented by reference TRBV7-2 and TRBJ2-7, the full variable domain reads GAGVSQSPSNKVTEKGKDVELRCDPISGHTALYWYRQSLGQGLEFLIYFQGNSAPDKSGLPSDRFSAERTGGSVSTLTIQRTQQEDSAVYLCASSLGRGTYEQYFGPGTRLTVT.

The chain uses TRBV5-8 and TRBJ1-5; D is unresolved. Looked up from germline, CDR1 is SGHTS and CDR2 is YDEGEE. The CDR3 is 15 residues long. The V gene lost 0 bases and the J gene lost 2 bases, with 9 bases spanning the gap. CDR3 nucleotides: TGTGCCAGCAGCTTGGCCCCTCAAGGCAATCAGCCCCAGCATTTT. It yields the protein CASSLAPQGNQPQHF.

The chain has TRBV28 and TRBJ2-7; D is possibly TRBD2 (5 bases). The CDR3 consists of 14 residues. Germline-derived CDR1 and CDR2 are MDHEN and SYDVKM. Between the trimmed V and J ends, which lost 5 bases and 7 bases, there was a span of 18 bases. CDR3 sequence: CASSQRRTPGEQYF. The CDR3 DNA reads TGTGCCAGCAGTCAACGTAGGACCCCGGGGGAGCAGTACTTC.

Points on this clone: With a much larger clone just one base away, this may be a read error. The V call is TRBV4-1, the J call TRBJ1-5; no definite D call. The CDR3 is 14 residues long. Germline V lookup: CDR1 MGHRA, CDR2 YSYEKL. CDR3 DNA sequence: TGCGCCAGCGGCCAGAAAATAGCGTGGCAGCCCCAGCATTTT. Amino acids: CASGQKIAWQPQHF.

This clone was found once. The V call is TRBV7-2, the J call TRBJ1-2; weak D call: TRBD1 (5 bases). This CDR3 region has 18 residues. Trimming stripped 2 bases from V and 5 bases from J, with 24 bases between. The germline gives CDR1 SGHTA, CDR2 FQGNSA. CDR3 sequence: CASSLISGNSIARYGYTF. The CDR3 nucleotides are TGTGCCAGCAGCTTAATATCAGGGAACAGTATCGCTAGGTATGGCTACACCTTC.

The chain recombines TRBV19 with TRBJ1-1; D remains unclear. V lost 6 bases to trimming and J lost 1 base, with 9 bases between them. The CDR3 contains 13 residues. Germline CDR1 is LNHDA and CDR2 is SQIVND (reference sequence). CDR3: CASRSSRNTEAFF. The DNA for the CDR3 is TGTGCCAGTAGAAGTAGCCGGAACACTGAAGCTTTCTTT.

V and J are TRBV19 and TRBJ1-1; 9 bases map to TRBD1. V trimming: 4 bases; J trimming: 3 bases; junction bases outside the gene matches: 3. This CDR3 has 14 residues. Germline CDR1 is LNHDA and CDR2 is SQIVND (reference sequence). The CDR3 here is CASSTGQGYTEAFF. The CDR3 nucleotides are TGTGCCAGTAGTACGGGACAGGGATACACTGAAGCTTTCTTT.